This T cell receptor beta chain was found in a study of T cell responses to AZD1222 COVID-19 vaccine. Libraries were prepared by immunoSEQ multiplex PCR; TCRdb keeps only in-frame clonotypes and omits some of them. The sample records about 78,000 clones, around nine tenths being singletons. Findings and limits, study-wide: Vaccine-associated CD4 TCRs ranged over spike, dominating at 160-218 and 743-854. Mostly white British, mostly female donors; authors suggested clonal diversity may be underestimated.

Comments on this clone: The antigen is unknown.

The TCR comes from an adult who received the AZD1222 COVID-19 vaccine. Sample: peripheral blood, taken 28 days after the second AZD1222 dose.

This chain's CDR3 is CASSSPGTANTEAFF. The CDR3 bases are TGTGCCAGCAGCTCGCCAGGGACAGCGAACACTGAAGCTTTCTTT. The chain has TRBV7-9 and TRBJ1-1, with 7 nucleotides matching TRBD1. The germline V gene encodes CDR1 SEHNR and CDR2 FQNEAQ (reference sequence). The CDR3 is made up of 15 amino acids. With 4 bases clipped from V and 1 base from J, the junction kept 6 bases outside the gene matches.